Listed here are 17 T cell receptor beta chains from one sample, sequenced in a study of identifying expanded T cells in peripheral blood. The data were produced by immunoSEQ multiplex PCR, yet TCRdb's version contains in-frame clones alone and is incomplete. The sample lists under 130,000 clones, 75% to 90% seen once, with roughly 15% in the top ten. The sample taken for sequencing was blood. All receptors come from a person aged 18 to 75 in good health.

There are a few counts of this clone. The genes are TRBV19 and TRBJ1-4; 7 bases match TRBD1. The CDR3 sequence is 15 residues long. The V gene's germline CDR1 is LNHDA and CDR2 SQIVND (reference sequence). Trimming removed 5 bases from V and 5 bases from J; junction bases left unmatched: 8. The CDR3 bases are TGTGCCAGTAGTCTTAACAGGGGTGTGAATGAAAAACTGTTTTTT. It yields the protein CASSLNRGVNEKLFF. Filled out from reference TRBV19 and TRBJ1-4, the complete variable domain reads DGGITQSPKYLFRKEGQNVTLSCEQNLNHDAMYWYRQDPGQGLRLIYYSQIVNDFQKGDIAEGYSVSREKKESFPLTVTSAQKNPTAFYLCASSLNRGVNEKLFFGSGTQLSVL.

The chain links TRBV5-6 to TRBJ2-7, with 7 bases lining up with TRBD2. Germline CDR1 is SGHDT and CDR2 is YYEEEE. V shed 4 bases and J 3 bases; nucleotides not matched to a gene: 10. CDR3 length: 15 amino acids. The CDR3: CASSQVGEGVYEQYF. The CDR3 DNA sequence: TGTGCCAGCAGCCAAGTTGGGGAGGGAGTCTACGAGCAGTACTTC. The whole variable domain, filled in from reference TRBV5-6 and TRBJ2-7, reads DAGVTQSPTHLIKTRGQQVTLRCSPKSGHDTVSWYQQALGQGPQFIFQYYEEEERQRGNFPDRFSGHQFPNYSSELNVNALLLGDSALYLCASSQVGEGVYEQYFGPGTRLTVT.

CDR3 in amino acids: CASSLVTGLTYEQYF. CDR3 DNA: TGCGCCAGCAGCTTGGTGACAGGACTAACCTACGAGCAGTACTTC. The rearrangement uses TRBV5-1 and TRBJ2-7; D may match TRBD1 or TRBD2 (6 bases each). Germline values: CDR1 SGHRS, CDR2 YFSETQ. Trimming pared 0 bases from V and 2 bases from J, leaving 12 bases between. The CDR3 has 15 amino acids.

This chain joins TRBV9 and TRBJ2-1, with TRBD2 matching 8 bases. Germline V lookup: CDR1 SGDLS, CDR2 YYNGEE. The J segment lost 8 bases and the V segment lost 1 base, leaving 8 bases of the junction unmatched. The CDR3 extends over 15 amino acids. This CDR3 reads CASSVTGTGGDEQFF. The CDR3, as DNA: TGTGCCAGCAGCGTAACCGGTACGGGAGGGGATGAGCAGTTCTTC.

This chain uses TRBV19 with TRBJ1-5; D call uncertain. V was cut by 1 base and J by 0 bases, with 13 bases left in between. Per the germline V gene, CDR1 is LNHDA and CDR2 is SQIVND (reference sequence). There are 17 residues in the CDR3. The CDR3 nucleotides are TGTGCCAGTAGTATAGCTTTCGGCCACGATAGCAATCAGCCCCAGCATTTT. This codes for CASSIAFGHDSNQPQHF.

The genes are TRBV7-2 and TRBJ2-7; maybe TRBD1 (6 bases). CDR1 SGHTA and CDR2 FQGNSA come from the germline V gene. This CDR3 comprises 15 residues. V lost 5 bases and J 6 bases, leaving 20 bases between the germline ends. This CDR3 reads CASSPEGRTAREQYF. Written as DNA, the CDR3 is TGTGCCAGCAGCCCAGAGGGTAGGACAGCCCGCGAGCAGTACTTC. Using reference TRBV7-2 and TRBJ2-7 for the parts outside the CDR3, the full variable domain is GAGVSQSPSNKVTEKGKDVELRCDPISGHTALYWYRQSLGQGLEFLIYFQGNSAPDKSGLPSDRFSAERTGGSVSTLTIQRTQQEDSAVYLCASSPEGRTAREQYFGPGTRLTVT.

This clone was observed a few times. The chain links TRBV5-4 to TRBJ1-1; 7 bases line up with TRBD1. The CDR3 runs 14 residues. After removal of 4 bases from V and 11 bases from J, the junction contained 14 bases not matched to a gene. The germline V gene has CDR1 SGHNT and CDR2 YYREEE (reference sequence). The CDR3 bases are TGTGCCAGCAGCCACGCCCTGAGGGACAGCAGTGCTTTCTTT. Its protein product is CASSHALRDSSAFF.

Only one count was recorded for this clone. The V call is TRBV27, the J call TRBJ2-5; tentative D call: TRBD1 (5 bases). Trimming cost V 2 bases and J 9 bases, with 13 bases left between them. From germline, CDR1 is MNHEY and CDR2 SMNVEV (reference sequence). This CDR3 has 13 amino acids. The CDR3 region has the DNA TGTGCCAGCAGTTTAATTCAGGGAAGGGCCCAGTACTTC. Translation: CASSLIQGRAQYF.

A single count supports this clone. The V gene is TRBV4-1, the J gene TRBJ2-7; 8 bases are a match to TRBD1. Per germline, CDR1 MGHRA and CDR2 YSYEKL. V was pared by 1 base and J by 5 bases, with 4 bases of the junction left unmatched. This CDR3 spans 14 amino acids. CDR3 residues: CASSQAGQGDEQYF. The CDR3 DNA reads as TGCGCCAGCAGCCAAGCCGGACAGGGTGACGAGCAGTACTTC.

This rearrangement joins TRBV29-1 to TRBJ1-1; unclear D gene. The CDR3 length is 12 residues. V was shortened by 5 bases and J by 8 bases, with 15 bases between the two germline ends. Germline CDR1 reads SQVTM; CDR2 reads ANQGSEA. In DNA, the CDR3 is TGCAGCGTTCTTGAGAGAGCGATAGAAGCTTTCTTT. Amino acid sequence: CSVLERAIEAFF.

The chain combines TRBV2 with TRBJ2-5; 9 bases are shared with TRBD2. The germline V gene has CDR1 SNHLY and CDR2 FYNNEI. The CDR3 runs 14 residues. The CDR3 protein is CASERRGGGETQYF. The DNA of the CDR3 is TGTGCAAGCGAACGGCGGGGGGGCGGAGAGACCCAGTACTTC.

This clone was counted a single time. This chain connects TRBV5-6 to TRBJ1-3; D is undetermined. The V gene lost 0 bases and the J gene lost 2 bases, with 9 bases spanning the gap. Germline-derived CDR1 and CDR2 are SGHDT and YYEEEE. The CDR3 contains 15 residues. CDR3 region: CASSLAPGTGNTIYF. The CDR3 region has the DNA TGTGCCAGCAGCTTGGCGCCGGGGACTGGAAACACCATATATTTT.

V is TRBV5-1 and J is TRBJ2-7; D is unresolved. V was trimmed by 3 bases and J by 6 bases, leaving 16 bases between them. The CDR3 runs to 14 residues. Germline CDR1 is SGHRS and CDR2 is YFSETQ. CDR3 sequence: CASSYQAISSEQYF. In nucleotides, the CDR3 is TGCGCCAGCAGCTACCAGGCTATCTCGAGCGAGCAGTACTTC.

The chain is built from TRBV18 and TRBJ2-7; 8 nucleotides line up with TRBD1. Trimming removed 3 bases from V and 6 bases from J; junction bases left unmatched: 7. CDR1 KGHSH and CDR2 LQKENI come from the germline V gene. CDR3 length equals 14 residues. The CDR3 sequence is CASSPGAGTGEQYF. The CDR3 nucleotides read TGTGCCAGCTCACCGGGAGCCGGGACAGGCGAGCAGTACTTC.

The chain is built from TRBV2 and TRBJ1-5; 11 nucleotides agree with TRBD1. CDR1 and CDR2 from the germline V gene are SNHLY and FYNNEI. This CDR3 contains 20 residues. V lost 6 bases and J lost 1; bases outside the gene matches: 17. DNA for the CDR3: TGTGCCAGCAGAGGCCTTGGGCGGACAGGGGGCTTAGGGAGCAATCAGCCCCAGCATTTT. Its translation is CASRGLGRTGGLGSNQPQHF.

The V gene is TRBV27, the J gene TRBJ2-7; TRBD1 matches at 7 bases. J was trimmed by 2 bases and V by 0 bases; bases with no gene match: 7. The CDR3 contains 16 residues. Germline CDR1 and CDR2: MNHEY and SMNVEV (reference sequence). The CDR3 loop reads CASSLSGTAIAYEQYF. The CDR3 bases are TGTGCCAGCAGTTTATCGGGGACAGCGATCGCCTACGAGCAGTACTTC.

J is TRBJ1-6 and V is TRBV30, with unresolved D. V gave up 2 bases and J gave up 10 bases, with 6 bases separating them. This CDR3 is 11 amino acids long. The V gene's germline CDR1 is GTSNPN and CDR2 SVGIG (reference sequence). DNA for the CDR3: TGTGCCTGGAGTACGGGGTCACCCCTCCACTTT. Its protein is CAWSTGSPLHF.